The 16 T cell receptor beta chains below all came from one sample that was sequenced in a study of shared clonotypes between healthy human individuals. Assay used: immunoSEQ multiplex PCR; TCRdb lists only in-frame clones, some missing. The sample lists around 750,000 clones, approximately 79% occurring once. The sample comprised memory CD4+ T cells sorted from blood. Documented subset: CD45RA-negative fraction. The receptors were sampled from a young woman in good health.

This clone has just one count. The CDR3 here is CSASSQDTQYF. CDR3 sequence (DNA): TGCAGTGCTAGTTCTCAAGATACGCAGTATTTT. This chain connects TRBV20-1 to TRBJ2-3, with D unclear. CDR3 length: 11 residues. Germline CDR1 reads DFQATT; CDR2 reads SNEGSKA (reference sequence). V lost 3 bases and J 5 bases, leaving 6 bases between the germline ends.

This chain connects TRBV6-1 to TRBJ1-2, with no clear D. The length of the CDR3 is 13 residues. V lost 5 bases to trimming and J lost 7 bases, with 14 bases between them. CDR1 MNHNS and CDR2 SASEGT come from the germline V gene. The CDR3 sequence is CASSPSFGVGYTF. CDR3 sequence (DNA): TGTGCCAGCAGTCCTAGCTTCGGGGTTGGCTACACCTTC.

J is TRBJ2-7 and V is TRBV10-1; 8 positions agree with TRBD1. The V segment lost 4 bases and the J segment 7 bases; nucleotides outside the gene matches: 6. This CDR3 is 13 amino acids long. Germline CDR1 reads WNHNN; CDR2 reads SYGVQD (reference sequence). The DNA for the CDR3 is TGCGCCAGCAGTGGGCAGGGGGCTCGAGAGCAGTACTTC. It encodes CASSGQGAREQYF.

This clone came up a few times. This chain joins TRBV19 and TRBJ2-7, with TRBD2 identical over 12 bases. Trimming cost V 10 bases and J 3 bases; bases outside gene matches: 7. There are 14 residues in the CDR3. The V gene's germline CDR1 is LNHDA and CDR2 SQIVND (reference sequence). The CDR3 here is CATSPLAGGYEQYF. The CDR3, as DNA: TGTGCCACTAGCCCACTAGCGGGAGGCTACGAGCAGTACTTC.

This clone was recorded once. The V gene is TRBV7-9, the J gene TRBJ2-7; possibly TRBD1 or TRBD2 for D (5 bases each). Germline CDR1 SEHNR, CDR2 FQNEAQ (reference sequence). CDR3 length: 17 amino acids. V lost 3 bases, J lost 4 bases, and 22 bases lay in between. CDR3 loop: CASSFRGRFDRFYEQYF. As DNA, the CDR3 is TGTGCCAGCAGCTTTCGGGGTCGGTTTGACAGATTTTACGAGCAGTACTTC.

This clone was recorded once. The chain carries TRBV2 and TRBJ1-5, with TRBD1 identical over 7 bases. The CDR3 is 16 residues long. The ends lost 6 bases at V and 8 bases at J; junction bases unmatched: 16. CDR1 and CDR2 (germline): SNHLY, FYNNEI. The CDR3 spells CASRPDSRGPGEPQHF. The CDR3 coding sequence is TGTGCCAGCAGGCCAGACTCAAGGGGGCCAGGGGAGCCCCAGCATTTT.

The V call is TRBV25-1, the J call TRBJ1-2; 10 bases align to TRBD1. The germline V gene has CDR1 MGHDK and CDR2 SYGVNS. The V segment lost 2 bases and the J segment 5 bases; nucleotides outside the gene matches: 5. The CDR3 sequence is 15 residues long. The CDR3: CASSEGTGASYGYTF. CDR3 DNA sequence: TGTGCCAGCAGTGAAGGGACAGGGGCGAGTTATGGCTACACCTTC.

This sequence joins TRBV2 and TRBJ2-7, with TRBD2 identical over 10 bases. Germline V CDR1 and CDR2: SNHLY, FYNNEI. The CDR3 loop spans 14 amino acids. V lost 6 bases and J lost 7; bases outside the gene matches: 9. The CDR3 reads CASRTSGAPGEQYF. The DNA of the CDR3 is TGTGCCAGCAGAACTAGCGGGGCCCCGGGGGAGCAGTACTTC.

The chain uses TRBV28 and TRBJ2-2; 11 nucleotides match TRBD2. With V trimmed by 5 bases and J by 4 bases, 15 bases remained unmatched. This CDR3 region has 19 residues. Germline loops: CDR1 MDHEN, CDR2 SYDVKM. The CDR3 DNA follows: TGTGCCAGCAGTCCAGGGACTAGCGGAGGGGCGCGGCGCACCGGGGAGCTGTTTTTT. This gives the protein CASSPGTSGGARRTGELFF.

The chain links TRBV7-8 to TRBJ2-2; D is perhaps TRBD2 (5 bases). Trimming left V 1 base short and J 2 bases short, with 8 bases between. CDR1 and CDR2 from the germline V gene are SGHVS and FQNEAQ. The CDR3 spans 15 residues. The CDR3 sequence is CASSLVRGNTGELFF. The CDR3 bases are TGTGCCAGCAGCTTAGTCCGGGGAAACACCGGGGAGCTGTTTTTT.

The chain carries TRBV13 and TRBJ2-7; D unresolved. The V and J ends lost 5 bases and 4 bases respectively, with 21 bases between them. Per germline, CDR1 PRHDT and CDR2 FYEKMQ (reference sequence). This CDR3 is 16 amino acids long. The CDR3 loop reads CASSPPDRAVRYEQYF. CDR3 coding DNA: TGTGCCAGCAGCCCCCCGGACCGTGCTGTGCGTTACGAGCAGTACTTC.

This clone showed up just once. Here the CDR3 reads CASSLFQGYEQYF. The DNA of the CDR3 is TGTGCCAGCAGTTTATTTCAGGGCTACGAGCAGTACTTC. The J gene is TRBJ2-7, the V gene TRBV27, with D possibly being TRBD1 (5 bases). There are 13 residues in the CDR3. V lost 1 base to trimming and J lost 3 bases, with 7 bases between them. Germline CDR1 is MNHEY and CDR2 is SMNVEV (reference sequence).

In DNA form, the CDR3 reads TGTGCCAGCAGACTGGGACTAGCAGAGACCCAGTACTTC. As protein: CASRLGLAETQYF. The chain carries TRBV2 and TRBJ2-5; 9 bases agree with TRBD2. This CDR3 is built from 13 residues. After removal of 6 bases from V and 4 bases from J, the junction contained 3 bases not matched to a gene. Germline-derived CDR1 and CDR2 are SNHLY and FYNNEI.

This sequence joins TRBV10-2 and TRBJ1-2, with a weak D call TRBD1 (5 bases). The V gene's germline CDR1 is WSHSY and CDR2 SAAADI. CDR3 length: 13 residues. The V gene lost 8 bases and the J gene lost 4 bases, with 14 bases spanning the gap. Written as DNA, the CDR3 is TGCGCCAGCGCTGAAACAGGAACCTATGGCTACACCTTC. Its translation is CASAETGTYGYTF.

The chain combines TRBV4-1 with TRBJ2-3; D is unresolved. CDR1 and CDR2 (germline): MGHRA, YSYEKL. The V and J ends lost 0 bases and 2 bases respectively, with 12 bases between them. This CDR3 region has 16 residues. In DNA, the CDR3 is TGCGCCAGCAGCCAAGACCCTTGGAGCGACACAGATACGCAGTATTTT. This gives the protein CASSQDPWSDTDTQYF.

The chain combines TRBV29-1 with TRBJ1-2, with TRBD1 as a possible D gene (6 bases). The V gene's germline CDR1 is SQVTM and CDR2 ANQGSEA. This CDR3 is built from 12 residues. V was trimmed by 8 bases and J by 3 bases, leaving 13 bases between them. The CDR3: CSLLNRDYGYTF. CDR3 DNA sequence: TGCAGCTTGCTAAACAGGGACTATGGCTACACCTTC.